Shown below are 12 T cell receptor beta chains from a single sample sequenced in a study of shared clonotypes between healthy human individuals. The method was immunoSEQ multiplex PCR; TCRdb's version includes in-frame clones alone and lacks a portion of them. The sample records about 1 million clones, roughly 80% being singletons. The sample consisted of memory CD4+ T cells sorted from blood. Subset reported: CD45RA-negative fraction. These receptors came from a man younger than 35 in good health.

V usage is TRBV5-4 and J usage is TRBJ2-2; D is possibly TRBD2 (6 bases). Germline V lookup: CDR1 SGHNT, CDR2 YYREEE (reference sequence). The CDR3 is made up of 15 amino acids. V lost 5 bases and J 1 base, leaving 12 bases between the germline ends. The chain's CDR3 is CASSAGTENTGELFF. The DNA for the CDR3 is TGTGCCAGCAGTGCCGGGACTGAGAACACCGGGGAGCTGTTTTTT.

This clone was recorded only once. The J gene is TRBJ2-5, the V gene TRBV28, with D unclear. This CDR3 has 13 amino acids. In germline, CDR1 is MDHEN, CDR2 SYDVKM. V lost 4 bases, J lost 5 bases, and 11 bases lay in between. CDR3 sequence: CASSSTPKETQYF. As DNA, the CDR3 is TGTGCCAGCAGTTCGACCCCGAAGGAGACCCAGTACTTC.

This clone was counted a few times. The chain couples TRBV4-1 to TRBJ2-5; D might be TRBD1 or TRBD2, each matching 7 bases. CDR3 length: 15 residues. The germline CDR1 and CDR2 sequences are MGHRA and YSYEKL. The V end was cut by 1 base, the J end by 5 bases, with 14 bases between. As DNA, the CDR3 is TGCGCCAGCAGCCAAGTGGCCAGGGGGGGGGAGACCCAGTACTTC. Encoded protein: CASSQVARGGETQYF.

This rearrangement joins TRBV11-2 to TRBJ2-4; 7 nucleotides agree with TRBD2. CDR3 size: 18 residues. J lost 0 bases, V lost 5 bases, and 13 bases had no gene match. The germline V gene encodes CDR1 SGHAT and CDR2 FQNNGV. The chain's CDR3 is CASSVWGDYQIAKNIQYF. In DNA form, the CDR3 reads TGTGCCAGCAGCGTATGGGGGGACTATCAAATAGCCAAAAACATTCAGTACTTC.

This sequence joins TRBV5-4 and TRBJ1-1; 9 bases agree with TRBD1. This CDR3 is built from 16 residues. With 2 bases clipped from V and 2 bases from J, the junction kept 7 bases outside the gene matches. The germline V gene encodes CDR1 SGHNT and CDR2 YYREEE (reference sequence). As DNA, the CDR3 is TGTGCCAGCAGCTTCCCGGACAGGGGAACTAACACTGAAGCTTTCTTT. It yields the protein CASSFPDRGTNTEAFF.

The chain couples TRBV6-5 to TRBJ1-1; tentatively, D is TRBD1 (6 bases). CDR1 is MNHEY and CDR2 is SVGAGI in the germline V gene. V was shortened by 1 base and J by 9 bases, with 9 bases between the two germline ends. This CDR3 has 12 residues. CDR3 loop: CASSYYQGKAFF. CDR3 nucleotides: TGTGCCAGCAGTTACTATCAGGGGAAAGCTTTCTTT.

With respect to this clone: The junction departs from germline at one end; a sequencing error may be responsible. The DNA for the CDR3 is TGTGCCAGCAGCCTAGGGGTGGGAGGTGAAAAACTGTTTTTT. Translation: CASSLGVGGEKLFF. The chain links TRBV13 to TRBJ1-4, with D possibly being TRBD1 (5 bases). CDR1 and CDR2 from the germline V gene are PRHDT and FYEKMQ (reference sequence). CDR3 length equals 14 residues.

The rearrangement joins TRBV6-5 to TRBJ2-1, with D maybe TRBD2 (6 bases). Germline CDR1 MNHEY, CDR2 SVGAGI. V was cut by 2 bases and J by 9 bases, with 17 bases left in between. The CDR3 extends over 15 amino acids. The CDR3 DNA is TGTGCCAGCAGTTACAAGCGGGTGGGGTCAAGTGAGCAGTTCTTC. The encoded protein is CASSYKRVGSSEQFF.

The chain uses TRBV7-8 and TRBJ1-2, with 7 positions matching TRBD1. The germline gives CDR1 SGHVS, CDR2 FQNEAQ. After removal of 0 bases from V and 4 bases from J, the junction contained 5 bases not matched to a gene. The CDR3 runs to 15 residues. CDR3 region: CASSLAQGGIYGYTF. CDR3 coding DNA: TGTGCCAGCAGCTTAGCTCAGGGGGGAATCTATGGCTACACCTTC.

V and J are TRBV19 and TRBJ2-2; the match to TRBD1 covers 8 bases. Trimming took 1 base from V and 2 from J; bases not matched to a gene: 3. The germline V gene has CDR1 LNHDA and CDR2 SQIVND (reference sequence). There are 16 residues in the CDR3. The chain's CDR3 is CASSIGQGTNTGELFF. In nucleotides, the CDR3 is TGTGCCAGTAGTATAGGACAGGGGACAAACACCGGGGAGCTGTTTTTT.

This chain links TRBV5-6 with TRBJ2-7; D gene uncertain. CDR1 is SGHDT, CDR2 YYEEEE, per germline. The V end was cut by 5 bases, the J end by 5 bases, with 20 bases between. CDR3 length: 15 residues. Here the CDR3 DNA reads TGTGCCAGCAGGGGATGGAGTAGAATGGGTAACGAGCAGTACTTC. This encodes CASRGWSRMGNEQYF.

CDR3 in DNA: TGTGCCAGCAGCTTAACGCAATCATTCGAAAACATTCAGTACTTC. Residues: CASSLTQSFENIQYF. The J gene is TRBJ2-4, the V gene TRBV7-2; D is uncertain. This CDR3 region has 15 residues. Trimming left V 2 bases short and J 5 bases short, with 13 bases between. Germline V gene data show CDR1 as SGHTA and CDR2 as FQGNSA.